This T cell receptor beta chain was documented in a study of T-cell reconstitution after alpha-beta-depleted transplantation in children. Broader study findings: At one year after transplant, newly produced T cells mostly accounted for T-cell counts and diversity.

Concerning this clonotype itself: What it binds is unknown.

For TCRbeta, the library was prepared with unique molecular identifiers. TCRdb redid the calling of the PCR reads with MiXCR, one entry per CDR3 protein. The table lists about 580,000 distinct CDR3 sequences, 23% of them singletons. The CDR3 runs 13 residues. Germline V gives CDR1 SGHAT, CDR2 FQNNGV. Trimming removed 5 bases from V and 3 bases from J, with 11 bases in between. Sequenced material: PBMCs, mostly from graft donor cells, taken 360 days after TCRalphabeta/CD19-depleted stem cell transplant. The chain links TRBV11-2 to TRBJ2-7; tentative D call: TRBD2 (5 bases). This receptor was obtained from a boy under two years old who had a stem cell transplant for acute myeloid leukemia, so the T cells may come from the graft donor. DNA for the CDR3: TGTGCCAGCAGCCCGGACGGGAACTACGAGCAGTACTTC. This codes for CASSPDGNYEQYF.